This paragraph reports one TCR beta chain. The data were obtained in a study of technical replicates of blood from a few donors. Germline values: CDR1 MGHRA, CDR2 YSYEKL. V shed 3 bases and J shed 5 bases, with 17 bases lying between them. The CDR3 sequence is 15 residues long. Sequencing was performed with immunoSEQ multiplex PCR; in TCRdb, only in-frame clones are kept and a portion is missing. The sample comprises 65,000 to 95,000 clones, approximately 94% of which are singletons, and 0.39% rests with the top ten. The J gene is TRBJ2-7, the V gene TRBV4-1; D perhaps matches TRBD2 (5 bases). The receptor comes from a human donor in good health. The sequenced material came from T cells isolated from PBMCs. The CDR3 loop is CASSHLGLTTDEQYF. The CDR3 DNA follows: TGCGCCAGCAGCCATTTAGGACTTACTACTGACGAGCAGTACTTC.